Following are 10 T cell receptor beta chains from one sample sequenced in a study of cytomegalovirus exposure and HLA in healthy donors. Libraries were prepared by immunoSEQ multiplex PCR; TCRdb keeps only in-frame clonotypes and omits some of them. The table lists about 65,000 clones, just under 95% of them singletons. Material: PBMCs. The source is a man aged 18 to 29 in good health and CMV-seropositive.

The V call is TRBV5-6, the J call TRBJ2-4; the D is unclear. CDR1 and CDR2 from the germline V gene are SGHDT and YYEEEE. The CDR3 contains 16 residues. Deletions cut 4 bases from V and 0 bases from J, with 14 bases between. The DNA of the CDR3 is TGTGCCAGCAGCGCTACGGTTCGACTAGCCAAAAACATTCAGTACTTC. It codes for CASSATVRLAKNIQYF. Using reference TRBV5-6 and TRBJ2-4 for the parts outside the CDR3, the full variable domain is DAGVTQSPTHLIKTRGQQVTLRCSPKSGHDTVSWYQQALGQGPQFIFQYYEEEERQRGNFPDRFSGHQFPNYSSELNVNALLLGDSALYLCASSATVRLAKNIQYFGAGTRLSVL.

The CDR3 DNA is TGCGCCAGCAGCCAGGGGACAGGGTGGGGGGAAAAACTGTTTTTT. It encodes CASSQGTGWGEKLFF. The chain joins TRBV4-1 to TRBJ1-4; TRBD1 matches at 9 bases. Germline V lookup: CDR1 MGHRA, CDR2 YSYEKL. Unmatched junction bases numbered 7, after V lost 3 bases and J lost 8 bases. The CDR3 is 15 amino acids.

On this clone: A junction boundary mismatches the germline segment, possibly from a read error. The chain is built from TRBV7-9 and TRBJ2-7; D perhaps matches TRBD2 (7 bases). This CDR3 comprises 13 residues. CDR1 is SEHNR, CDR2 FQNEAQ, per germline (reference sequence). Here the CDR3 reads CASSLGRGSPPLF. The CDR3 bases are TGTGCCAGCAGCTTGGGGAGGGGGTCCCCCCCCCTCTTC.

V and J are TRBV2 and TRBJ1-2, with D maybe TRBD1 (6 bases). Deletions cut 0 bases from V and 4 bases from J, with 9 bases between. Germline V gene sequence: CDR1 SNHLY, CDR2 FYNNEI. The CDR3 is 14 amino acids. The CDR3, as DNA: TGTGCCAGCAGTGAAGCGCGGGGGGCCTATGGCTACACCTTC. Encoded protein: CASSEARGAYGYTF.

This clone has only one observation. The rearrangement links TRBV9 to TRBJ2-3, with TRBD2 matching 8 bases. CDR1 SGDLS and CDR2 YYNGEE come from the germline V gene. The ends lost 4 bases at V and 0 bases at J; junction bases unmatched: 22. This CDR3 spans 21 amino acids. The CDR3 nucleotides are TGTGCCAGCAGCACCTCCCCCCCCAGGTCGGGAGGGCCGGGGAGCACAGATACGCAGTATTTT. It codes for CASSTSPPRSGGPGSTDTQYF.

The genes are TRBV2 and TRBJ1-3; the D gene is possibly TRBD1 (5 bases). CDR1 is SNHLY and CDR2 is FYNNEI in the germline V gene. V dropped 4 bases and J dropped 0 bases, with 10 bases sitting between them. The CDR3 loop spans 15 amino acids. The CDR3 is CASSVRQSSGNTIYF. The DNA of the CDR3 is TGTGCCAGCAGTGTACGACAGAGCTCTGGAAACACCATATATTTT. Filled out from reference TRBV2 and TRBJ1-3, the complete variable domain reads EPEVTQTPSHQVTQMGQEVILRCVPISNHLYFYWYRQILGQKVEFLVSFYNNEISEKSEIFDDQFSVERPDGSNFTLKIRSTKLEDSAMYFCASSVRQSSGNTIYFGEGSWLTVV.

The chain has TRBV7-9 and TRBJ2-5, with 8 bases identical to TRBD2. This CDR3 comprises 15 residues. V lost 3 bases and J lost 1; bases outside the gene matches: 4. Germline V CDR1 and CDR2: SEHNR, FQNEAQ (reference sequence). The CDR3 coding sequence is TGTGCCAGCAGCTTTAGCGGGGACCTCCAAGAGACCCAGTACTTC. The encoded protein is CASSFSGDLQETQYF.

This chain uses TRBV4-1 with TRBJ2-1, with 9 positions matching TRBD2. From germline, CDR1 is MGHRA and CDR2 YSYEKL. The CDR3 covers 15 residues. Unmatched junction bases numbered 12, after V lost 8 bases and J lost 7 bases. The CDR3 spells CASGRIAGVGNEQFF. DNA for the CDR3: TGCGCCAGCGGGAGAATAGCGGGAGTCGGGAATGAGCAGTTCTTC.

The genes are TRBV5-1 and TRBJ2-3; D not certain. Looked up from germline, CDR1 is SGHRS and CDR2 is YFSETQ. Trimming removed 5 bases from V and 1 base from J, with 11 bases in between. The CDR3 loop spans 14 amino acids. For the CDR3, the DNA is TGCGCCAGCAGGTCCCGGTCGGGCACAGATACGCAGTATTTT. Translation: CASRSRSGTDTQYF.

The chain has TRBV6-1 and TRBJ1-4; 8 bases are a match to TRBD1. Germline-derived CDR1 and CDR2 are MNHNS and SASEGT. The ends lost 3 bases at V and 8 bases at J; junction bases unmatched: 8. This CDR3 is 15 amino acids long. The CDR3 loop reads CASSEDQGASEKLFF. CDR3 DNA: TGTGCCAGCAGTGAGGATCAGGGGGCGTCGGAAAAACTGTTTTTT.